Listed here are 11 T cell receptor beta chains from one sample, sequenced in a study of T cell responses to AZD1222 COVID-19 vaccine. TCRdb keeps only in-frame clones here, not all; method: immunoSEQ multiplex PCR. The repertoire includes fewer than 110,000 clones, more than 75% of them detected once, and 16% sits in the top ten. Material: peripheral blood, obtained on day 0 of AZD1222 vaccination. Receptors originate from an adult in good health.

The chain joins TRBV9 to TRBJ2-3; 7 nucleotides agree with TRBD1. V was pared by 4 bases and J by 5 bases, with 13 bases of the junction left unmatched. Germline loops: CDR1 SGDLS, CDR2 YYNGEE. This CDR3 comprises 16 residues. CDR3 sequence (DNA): TGTGCCAGCAGCCCTCGGGAAGGGGGCATAGGAGATACGCAGTATTTT. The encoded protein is CASSPREGGIGDTQYF.

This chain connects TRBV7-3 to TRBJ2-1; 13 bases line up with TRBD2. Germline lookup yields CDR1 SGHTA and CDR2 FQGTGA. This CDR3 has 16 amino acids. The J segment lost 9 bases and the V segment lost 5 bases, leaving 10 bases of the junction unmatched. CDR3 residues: CASSLRTSGSLGEQFF. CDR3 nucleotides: TGTGCCAGCAGCCTACGGACTAGCGGGAGTCTCGGTGAGCAGTTCTTC.

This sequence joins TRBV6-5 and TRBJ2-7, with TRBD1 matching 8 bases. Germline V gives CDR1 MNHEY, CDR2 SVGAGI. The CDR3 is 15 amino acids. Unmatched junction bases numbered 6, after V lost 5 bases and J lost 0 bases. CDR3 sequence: CASSPRTGTSYEQYF. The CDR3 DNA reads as TGTGCCAGCAGTCCACGGACAGGGACCTCCTACGAGCAGTACTTC.

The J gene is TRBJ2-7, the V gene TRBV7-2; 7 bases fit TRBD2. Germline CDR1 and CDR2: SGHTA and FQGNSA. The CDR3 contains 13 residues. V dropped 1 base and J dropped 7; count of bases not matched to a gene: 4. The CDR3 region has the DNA TGTGCCAGCAGCTTAGATCGCGGGGGTGAGCAGTACTTC. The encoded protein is CASSLDRGGEQYF.

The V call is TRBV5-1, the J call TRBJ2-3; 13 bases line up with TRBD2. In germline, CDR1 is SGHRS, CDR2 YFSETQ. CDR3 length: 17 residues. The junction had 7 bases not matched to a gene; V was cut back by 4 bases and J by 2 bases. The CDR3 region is CASSKGTSGTNTDTQYF. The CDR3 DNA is TGCGCCAGCAGCAAGGGGACTAGCGGGACTAACACAGATACGCAGTATTTT.

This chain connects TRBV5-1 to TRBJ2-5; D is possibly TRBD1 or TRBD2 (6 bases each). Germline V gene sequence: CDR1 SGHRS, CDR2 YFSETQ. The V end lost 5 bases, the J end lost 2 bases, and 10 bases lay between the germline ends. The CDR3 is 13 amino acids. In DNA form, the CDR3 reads TGCGCCAGCAGGAGGGGGGTTCAAGAGACCCAGTACTTC. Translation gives CASRRGVQETQYF.

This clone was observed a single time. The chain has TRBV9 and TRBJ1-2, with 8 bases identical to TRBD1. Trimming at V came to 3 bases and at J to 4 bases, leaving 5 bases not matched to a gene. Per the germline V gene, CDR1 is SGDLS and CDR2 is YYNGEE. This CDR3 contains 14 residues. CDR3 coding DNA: TGTGCCAGCAGCGGACTAGACAGGGGCTATGGCTACACCTTC. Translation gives CASSGLDRGYGYTF.

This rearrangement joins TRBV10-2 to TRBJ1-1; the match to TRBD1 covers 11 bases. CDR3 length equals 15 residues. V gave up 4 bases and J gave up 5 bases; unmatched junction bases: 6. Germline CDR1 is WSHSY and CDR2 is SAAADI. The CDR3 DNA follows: TGCGCCAGCAGTGGGGGGACAGGGGGTGATACTGAAGCTTTCTTT. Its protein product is CASSGGTGGDTEAFF.

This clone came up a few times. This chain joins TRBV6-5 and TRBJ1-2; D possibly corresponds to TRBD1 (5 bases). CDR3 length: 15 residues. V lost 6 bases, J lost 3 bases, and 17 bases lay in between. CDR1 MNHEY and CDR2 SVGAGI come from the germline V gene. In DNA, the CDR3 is TGTGCCAGCAGGGCCGACAGCTTCTCCCACTATGGCTACACCTTC. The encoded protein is CASRADSFSHYGYTF.

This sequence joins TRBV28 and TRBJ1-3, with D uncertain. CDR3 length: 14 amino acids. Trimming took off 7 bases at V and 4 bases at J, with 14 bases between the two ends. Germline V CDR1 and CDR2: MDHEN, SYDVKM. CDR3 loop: CASTPTMVGNTIYF. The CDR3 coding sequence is TGTGCCAGCACTCCTACCATGGTAGGAAACACCATATATTTT.

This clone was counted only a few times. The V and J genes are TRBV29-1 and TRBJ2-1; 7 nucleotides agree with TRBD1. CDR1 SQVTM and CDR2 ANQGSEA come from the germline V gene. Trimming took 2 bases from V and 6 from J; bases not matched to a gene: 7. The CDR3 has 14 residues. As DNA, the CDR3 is TGCAGCGTTGAAAAGGGACAGACAGGCAATGAGCAGTTCTTC. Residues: CSVEKGQTGNEQFF.